This entry lists 22 T cell receptor beta chains sequenced from one sample in a study of vaccination and CD4 T cells after COVID-19. With the Oncomine TCR Beta short-read assay, DNA from cultured CD4+ T cells was sequenced. TCRdb re-called the PCR reads through MiXCR, storing one row per CDR3 protein. The data contain fewer than 8,500 distinct CDR3 sequences, roughly 79% of them singletons. Sample treatment: approximately nine-day PBMC culture with coronavirus spike peptide pools or control peptides (ViraFEST assay). The antigens for these receptors are not known. Sequences were obtained from CD4+ T cells from blood, cultured in vitro. The origin of the receptors is a human donor who had recovered from COVID-19.

The rearrangement uses TRBV20-1 and TRBJ1-3; 7 bases map to TRBD1. Germline values: CDR1 DFQATT, CDR2 SNEGSKA (reference sequence). The CDR3 consists of 13 residues. With V trimmed by 1 base and J by 7 bases, 4 bases remained unmatched. CDR3 protein: CSARGQQGNTIYF. The CDR3 region has the DNA TGCAGTGCTAGAGGCCAACAGGGGAACACCATATATTTT.

This clonotype occurred a few times. This chain joins TRBV10-3 and TRBJ1-2, with TRBD1 matching 9 bases. Germline CDR1 is ENHRY and CDR2 is SYGVKD. J was trimmed by 8 bases and V by 6 bases; bases with no gene match: 4. This CDR3 comprises 12 residues. CDR3 region: CAISGTGSGYTF. CDR3 bases: TGTGCCATCAGCGGGACAGGGTCCGGCTACACCTTC.

The V call is TRBV7-2, the J call TRBJ2-3; possibly TRBD2 for D (6 bases). CDR3 size: 16 residues. Germline CDR1 and CDR2: SGHTA and FQGNSA. V was clipped by 7 bases and J by 4 bases, with 21 bases between them. The CDR3 reads CASTQLGGTRADTQYF. Here the CDR3 DNA reads TGTGCCAGCACCCAACTCGGCGGGACTCGGGCAGATACGCAGTATTTT.

The chain combines TRBV19 with TRBJ1-5; a possible D gene is TRBD1 (5 bases). The CDR3 totals 13 residues. The V end lost 5 bases, the J end lost 4 bases, and 9 bases lay between the germline ends. The germline V gene has CDR1 LNHDA and CDR2 SQIVND (reference sequence). CDR3 amino acids: CASSVRVNQPQHF. In nucleotides, the CDR3 is TGTGCCAGTAGTGTCAGGGTTAATCAGCCCCAGCATTTT. The full variable domain, with the rest looked up from reference TRBV19 and TRBJ1-5, is DGGITQSPKYLFRKEGQNVTLSCEQNLNHDAMYWYRQDPGQGLRLIYYSQIVNDFQKGDIAEGYSVSREKKESFPLTVTSAQKNPTAFYLCASSVRVNQPQHFGDGTRLSIL.

In its sample, this clonotype ranks as medium-sized. The chain combines TRBV7-9 with TRBJ2-7, with 7 bases lining up with TRBD2. The germline V gene encodes CDR1 SEHNR and CDR2 FQNEAQ (reference sequence). V lost 3 bases and J lost 5; bases outside the gene matches: 25. This CDR3 is built from 20 residues. The DNA of the CDR3 is TGTGCCAGCAGCTTTGAACCTCGCCCGGACCGGGCGGGGGTACCGAACGAGCAGTACTTC. Its protein product is CASSFEPRPDRAGVPNEQYF.

The V gene is TRBV11-1, the J gene TRBJ2-3; TRBD2 agrees at 7 bases. Trimming at V came to 5 bases and at J to 9 bases, leaving 2 bases not matched to a gene. Germline lookup yields CDR1 SGHAT and CDR2 FQDESV (reference sequence). The CDR3 extends over 11 amino acids. CDR3 DNA sequence: TGTGCCAGCAGCGGACTAGACACGCAGTATTTT. Protein product: CASSGLDTQYF.

The rearrangement joins TRBV15 to TRBJ1-6; no firm D call. The V gene lost 0 bases and the J gene lost 6 bases, with 12 bases spanning the gap. Germline V gene lookup returns CDR1 LNHNV and CDR2 YYDKDF (reference sequence). This CDR3 is built from 16 residues. The CDR3 DNA reads TGTGCCACCAGCAGAGATCTGGCGGGCAGTAATTCACCCCTCCACTTT. The encoded protein is CATSRDLAGSNSPLHF.

This clonotype was seen a few times. The chain combines TRBV19 with TRBJ1-2, with 9 bases lining up with TRBD1. Per the germline V gene, CDR1 is LNHDA and CDR2 is SQIVND (reference sequence). V gave up 6 bases and J gave up 0 bases; unmatched junction bases: 5. The length of the CDR3 is 15 residues. CDR3 protein: CASRYRGLTNYGYTF. Here the CDR3 DNA reads TGTGCCAGTAGATACAGGGGGCTCACTAACTATGGCTACACCTTC.

The J gene is TRBJ2-2, the V gene TRBV10-1, with D hard to call. Trimming shortened V by 2 bases and J by 2 bases, and 9 bases separated the two germline ends. There are 15 residues in the CDR3. Per the germline V gene, CDR1 is WNHNN and CDR2 is SYGVQD (reference sequence). For the CDR3, the DNA is TGCGCCAGCAGTGAGCCCTCGATAAACACCGGGGAGCTGTTTTTT. It encodes CASSEPSINTGELFF.

The V and J genes are TRBV5-1 and TRBJ2-1; tentatively, D is TRBD1 (5 bases). There are 14 residues in the CDR3. Between the trimmed V and J ends, which lost 0 bases and 6 bases, there was a span of 10 bases. Germline loops: CDR1 SGHRS, CDR2 YFSETQ. This chain's CDR3 is CASSLGRDANEQFF. The CDR3 DNA follows: TGCGCCAGCAGCTTGGGCAGGGATGCCAATGAGCAGTTCTTC.

Comment on this clonotype: At one end, the junction sequence differs from germline, possibly due to a read error. The chain links TRBV20-1 to TRBJ1-4; 7 bases line up with TRBD1. Germline V lookup: CDR1 DFQATT, CDR2 SNEGSKA (reference sequence). The CDR3 is 16 residues long. The CDR3 region is CSARGVVAGGNEKLFF. CDR3 sequence (DNA): TGCAGTGCGAGAGGAGTTGTGGCAGGGGGTAATGAAAAACTGTTTTTT.

This clonotype has a single count. This chain uses TRBV2 with TRBJ1-3, with 8 positions matching TRBD1. Trimming removed 4 bases from V and 1 base from J; junction bases left unmatched: 6. This CDR3 is built from 16 residues. Per germline, CDR1 SNHLY and CDR2 FYNNEI. The chain's CDR3 is CASSAWTGKSGNTIYF. The CDR3 DNA reads TGTGCCAGCAGTGCCTGGACAGGGAAATCTGGAAACACCATATATTTT.

The gene calls are TRBV24-1 and TRBJ1-2, with 8 bases fitting TRBD1. This CDR3 comprises 15 residues. Germline V gives CDR1 KGHDR, CDR2 SFDVKD. Germline trimming cut 4 bases from V and 3 bases from J; bases unmatched to any gene: 6. CDR3 amino acids: CATSDSSGQDYGYTF. CDR3 sequence (DNA): TGTGCCACCAGTGACTCCTCGGGACAGGACTATGGCTACACCTTC.

J is TRBJ1-2 and V is TRBV6-5; D gene ambiguous. There are 17 residues in the CDR3. V was shortened by 2 bases and J by 4 bases, with 20 bases between the two germline ends. Germline loops: CDR1 MNHEY, CDR2 SVGAGI. The CDR3 coding sequence is TGTGCCAGCAGTTACCAGGCGGAGCCCGCGACGGGCTATGGCTACACCTTC. It encodes CASSYQAEPATGYGYTF.

The CDR3 nucleotides read TGTGCCAGCCATGGGGCAGGGATCGGTCAGCCCCAGCATTTT. Translation gives CASHGAGIGQPQHF. The chain couples TRBV19 to TRBJ1-5; D perhaps matches TRBD1 (5 bases). The CDR3 extends over 14 amino acids. The V gene lost 9 bases and the J gene lost 6 bases, with 18 bases spanning the gap. From germline, CDR1 is LNHDA and CDR2 SQIVND (reference sequence).

The genes are TRBV2 and TRBJ2-3; no clear D. CDR1 is SNHLY and CDR2 is FYNNEI in the germline V gene. Deletions cut 5 bases from V and 5 bases from J, with 11 bases between. CDR3 length: 13 amino acids. CDR3 coding DNA: TGTGCCAGCAGTTACAGACTGCGAGATACGCAGTATTTT. This encodes CASSYRLRDTQYF.

This clonotype occurred once. The chain employs TRBV19 and TRBJ1-4; D ambiguous. CDR3 length: 16 amino acids. Germline V gives CDR1 LNHDA, CDR2 SQIVND (reference sequence). Trimming took off 11 bases at V and 1 base at J, with 20 bases between the two ends. In DNA, the CDR3 is TGTGCCGTGAGCCCCTATGTAGGAGTAACTAATGAAAAACTGTTTTTT. Its translation is CAVSPYVGVTNEKLFF.

Remarks on this clonotype: The junction departs from the called germline gene at one end, perhaps through a read error. The rearrangement joins TRBV7-7 to TRBJ2-5, with 8 bases lining up with TRBD2. Germline V CDR1 and CDR2: SSHAT, FNYEAQ (reference sequence). The CDR3 is 15 residues long. Written as DNA, the CDR3 is TGTGCTAGCAGCTTAGAGAGCGGGAGAAGTGAGACCCAGTACTTC. Translating it yields CASSLESGRSETQYF.

This chain joins TRBV21-1 and TRBJ1-2. TRBV21-1 is a pseudogene. CDR3 length: 14 amino acids. CDR3 loop: CASSLVQGVNGYTF. CDR3 DNA sequence: TGTGCCAGCAGCCTCGTCCAAGGAGTTAATGGCTACACCTTC.

This chain links TRBV27 with TRBJ1-2; D possibly corresponds to TRBD1 (6 bases). The V end lost 4 bases, the J end lost 7 bases, and 16 bases lay between the germline ends. Germline CDR1 MNHEY, CDR2 SMNVEV (reference sequence). CDR3 length equals 14 residues. In DNA, the CDR3 is TGTGCCAGCAGTTCTATAAGTCGGACAGCTGGCTACACCTTC. It codes for CASSSISRTAGYTF.

The chain employs TRBV6-2 or TRBV6-3 and TRBJ1-2; D is ambiguous. The length of the CDR3 is 12 residues. Deletions cut 4 bases from V and 5 bases from J, with 8 bases between. CDR1 is MNHEY, CDR2 SVGEGT, per germline. DNA for the CDR3: TGTGCCAGCAGTTCCCGGGAGTATGGCTACACCTTC. This translates into CASSSREYGYTF.

This chain links TRBV2 with TRBJ1-1; D is perhaps TRBD1 (5 bases). This CDR3 region has 13 residues. V lost 7 bases, J lost 0 bases, and 9 bases lay in between. Germline-derived CDR1 and CDR2 are SNHLY and FYNNEI. In DNA form, the CDR3 reads TGTGCCAGCAATCAGGGTTTGAACACTGAAGCTTTCTTT. It codes for CASNQGLNTEAFF.